These T cell receptor beta chains were read from a single sample in a study of T cell repertoires in cytomegalovirus infection. Each CDR3 protein gets one entry after TCRdb re-called the reads with MiXCR. The sample contains about 570,000 distinct CDR3 sequences, about 40% of which appear only once. The antigens for these receptors are not known. This specimen consisted of cultured PBMCs, obtained from culture after CMV antigen stimulation. The receptors here all came from a human donor in good health (CMV status not recorded). Some clones in this sample may be carry-over from other donors' samples. Each CDR3 is given with its conserved first and last residue. Fields, in order: CDR3 length, V gene, clone size, J gene, D gene, CDR3 DNA, CDR3 protein. A D gene is named only where the DNA matches it firmly. A clone size is listed for some rows: how often the clone was seen (once, few, many), or a class if it is expanded.

len: 14
v_gene: TRBV2
abundance: .
j_gene: TRBJ2-5
d_gene: .
CDR3nt: TGTGCCAGCAGTCGTGGGGTGGGGCTGGAGACCCAGTACTTC
CDR3aa: CASSRGVGLETQYF

len: 14
v_gene: TRBV20-1
abundance: .
j_gene: TRBJ1-2
d_gene: TRBD1
CDR3nt: TGCAGTGCTAGGGGGACAGGGGACCTCTATGGCTACACCTTC
CDR3aa: CSARGTGDLYGYTF

len: 15
v_gene: TRBV19
abundance: .
j_gene: TRBJ1-5
d_gene: .
CDR3nt: TGTGCCAGTAGTGGCGCAGGGAGCCCAAATCAGCCCCAGCATTTT
CDR3aa: CASSGAGSPNQPQHF

len: 14
v_gene: TRBV2
abundance: .
j_gene: TRBJ1-5
d_gene: TRBD1
CDR3nt: TGTGCCAGCAGGGACAGGACAGCGAATCAGCCCCAGCATTTT
CDR3aa: CASRDRTANQPQHF

len: 17
v_gene: TRBV7-2
abundance: many
j_gene: TRBJ2-3
d_gene: TRBD2
CDR3nt: TGTGCCAGCAGCCCCGCCCGCCGGCGGGGGGCCTTCTCTACGCAGTATTTT
CDR3aa: CASSPARRRGAFSTQYF

len: 15
v_gene: TRBV27
abundance: .
j_gene: TRBJ2-3
d_gene: .
CDR3nt: TGTGCCAGCAGTTTAGGCGGCAGGCGCTCAGATACGCAGTATTTT
CDR3aa: CASSLGGRRSDTQYF

len: 16
v_gene: TRBV4-1
abundance: .
j_gene: TRBJ2-5
d_gene: TRBD2
CDR3nt: TGCGCCAGCAGCCAAGGGACTAGCGGGGATGGAGAGACCCAGTACTTC
CDR3aa: CASSQGTSGDGETQYF

len: 17
v_gene: TRBV7-2
abundance: few
j_gene: TRBJ1-2
d_gene: .
CDR3nt: TGTGCCAGCAGCTCCCCCCTACGGGGGCCGCGTAACTATGGCTACACCTTC
CDR3aa: CASSSPLRGPRNYGYTF

len: 17
v_gene: TRBV19
abundance: few
j_gene: TRBJ2-2
d_gene: TRBD2
CDR3nt: TGTGCCAGTAGTGTCGATGTAGCGGGAGGGGGATACGGGGAGCTGTTTTTT
CDR3aa: CASSVDVAGGGYGELFF

len: 12
v_gene: TRBV6-2/TRBV6-3
abundance: .
j_gene: TRBJ1-2
d_gene: .
CDR3nt: TGTGCCAGCAGTTACGGGGCGTCGGGCTACACCTTC
CDR3aa: CASSYGASGYTF

len: 14
v_gene: TRBV2
abundance: .
j_gene: TRBJ2-3
d_gene: .
CDR3nt: TGTGCCAGCGTAGGGCGGCCCTTCACAGATACGCAGTATTTT
CDR3aa: CASVGRPFTDTQYF

len: 15
v_gene: TRBV7-2
abundance: few
j_gene: TRBJ2-2
d_gene: .
CDR3nt: TGTGCCAGCAGCACCGGGACTGGGAACACCGGGGAGCTGTTTTTT
CDR3aa: CASSTGTGNTGELFF

len: 16
v_gene: TRBV7-2
abundance: few
j_gene: TRBJ1-5
d_gene: TRBD1
CDR3nt: TGTGCCAGCAGCTCCGGGACAGGGGCCCCCTATCAGCCCCAGCATTTT
CDR3aa: CASSSGTGAPYQPQHF

len: 12
v_gene: TRBV7-6
abundance: few
j_gene: TRBJ1-1
d_gene: .
CDR3nt: TGTGCCAGCAGTCGGATCGCAGGAGAAGCTTTCTTT
CDR3aa: CASSRIAGEAFF